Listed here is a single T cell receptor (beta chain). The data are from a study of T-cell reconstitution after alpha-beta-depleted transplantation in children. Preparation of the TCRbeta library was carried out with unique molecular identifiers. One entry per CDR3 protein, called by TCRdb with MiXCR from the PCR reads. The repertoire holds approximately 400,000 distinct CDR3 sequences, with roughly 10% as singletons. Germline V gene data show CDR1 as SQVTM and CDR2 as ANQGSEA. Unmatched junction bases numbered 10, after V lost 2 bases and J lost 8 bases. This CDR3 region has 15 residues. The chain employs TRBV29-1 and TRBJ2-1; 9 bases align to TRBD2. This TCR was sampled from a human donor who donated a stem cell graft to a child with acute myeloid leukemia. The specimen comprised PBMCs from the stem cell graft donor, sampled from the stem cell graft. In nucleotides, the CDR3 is TGCAGCGTTGAAAAACTAGCGGGTGGGATTTATGAGCAGTTCTTC. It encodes CSVEKLAGGIYEQFF.